Below, 25 T cell receptor beta chains from the same sample are listed, as sequenced in a study of blood T cell repertoires in COVID-19 (dated by TCRdb to about 2020). Receptors were amplified or captured by the immunoSEQ multiplex PCR assay. Entries here come from immuneACCESS through TCRdb and include only in-frame sequences with V and J called. Some clones fail to appear in such tables; in the studies checked, an unresolved V gene covers under half of the shortfall, and the cause of the remainder is unknown. This sample is represented by about 94,000 clones; less than 85% of them were singletons. Of the sample, about a fifth is held by the ten largest clones. Source material: peripheral blood. The receptors here all came from a woman of 80 years or more with acute or convalescent COVID-19.

This clone has a handful of counts. The V call is TRBV5-6, the J call TRBJ2-3; 9 positions agree with TRBD1. Per the germline V gene, CDR1 is SGHDT and CDR2 is YYEEEE. With V trimmed by 0 bases and J by 4 bases, 3 bases remained unmatched. This CDR3 is built from 15 residues. For the CDR3, the DNA is TGTGCCAGCAGCTTGGGGGGACAGGGCGCAGATACGCAGTATTTT. Protein sequence: CASSLGGQGADTQYF.

The chain uses TRBV7-6 and TRBJ1-2; 7 nucleotides match TRBD1. V was clipped by 5 bases and J by 4 bases; unmatched bases: 10. There are 15 residues in the CDR3. CDR1 SGHVS and CDR2 FNYEAQ come from the germline V gene. CDR3 amino acids: CASSARQGLIYGYTF. Written as DNA, the CDR3 is TGTGCCAGCAGCGCGCGACAGGGCCTTATCTATGGCTACACCTTC.

The chain recombines TRBV5-1 with TRBJ2-7, with D tentatively TRBD1 (6 bases). The length of the CDR3 is 15 residues. The ends were cut back, 5 bases at V and 2 bases at J, with 17 bases in the middle. Germline V CDR1 and CDR2: SGHRS, YFSETQ. The CDR3 is CASRDTGIHTYEQYF. The CDR3 DNA is TGCGCCAGCAGAGACACAGGGATACACACCTACGAGCAGTACTTC.

V is TRBV5-1 and J is TRBJ2-5; possible D gene TRBD2, 6 bases. Trimming left V 0 bases short and J 6 bases short, with 18 bases between. The CDR3 totals 16 residues. From germline, CDR1 is SGHRS and CDR2 YFSETQ. Written as DNA, the CDR3 is TGCGCCAGCAGCTTGGGAGTCCTAGCGCCTTTGAAGACCCAGTACTTC. This gives the protein CASSLGVLAPLKTQYF.

This chain links TRBV20-1 with TRBJ2-5, with no clear D. V dropped 0 bases and J dropped 5 bases, with 4 bases sitting between them. Germline CDR1 DFQATT, CDR2 SNEGSKA (reference sequence). The CDR3 spans 11 residues. CDR3 protein: CSARERETQYF. In DNA form, the CDR3 reads TGCAGTGCTAGAGAGCGGGAGACCCAGTACTTC.

The chain recombines TRBV19 with TRBJ2-5, with 12 bases identical to TRBD2. V lost 5 bases, J lost 2 bases, and 3 bases stayed unmatched. Germline CDR1 reads LNHDA; CDR2 reads SQIVND (reference sequence). This CDR3 spans 15 amino acids. The CDR3 bases are TGTGCCAGTAGTGGCCTAGCGGGAGGGCAAGAGACCCAGTACTTC. Encoded protein: CASSGLAGGQETQYF.

The V call is TRBV5-1, the J call TRBJ2-5; TRBD2 is a possible D gene (5 bases). CDR1 and CDR2 from the germline V gene are SGHRS and YFSETQ. Trimming removed 3 bases from V and 5 bases from J, with 8 bases in between. The CDR3 totals 12 residues. CDR3 sequence: CASSSGRETQYF. The CDR3 DNA reads TGCGCCAGCAGCTCGGGAAGGGAGACCCAGTACTTC.

V gene TRBV11-2 combines with J gene TRBJ2-5, with TRBD2 identical over 8 bases. The CDR3 contains 17 residues. Germline values: CDR1 SGHAT, CDR2 FQNNGV. J lost 4 bases, V lost 1 base, and 11 bases had no gene match. CDR3 sequence reads: CASSLGSAGGFSETQYF. The CDR3 coding sequence is TGTGCCAGCAGCTTAGGTTCGGCGGGGGGATTTTCAGAGACCCAGTACTTC. The full variable domain, in which reference TRBV11-2 and TRBJ2-5 provide the parts outside the CDR3, is EAGVAQSPRYKIIEKRQSVAFWCNPISGHATLYWYQQILGQGPKLLIQFQNNGVVDDSQLPKDRFSAERLKGVDSTLKIQPAKLEDSAVYLCASSLGSAGGFSETQYFGPGTRLLVL.

This clone appeared a single time. This chain joins TRBV3-1 (or the pseudogene TRBV3-2) and TRBJ1-2; tentative D call: TRBD1 (6 bases). The germline V gene encodes CDR1 LGHDT and CDR2 YNNKEL (reference sequence). Trimming removed 3 bases from V and 4 bases from J, with 12 bases in between. This CDR3 region has 14 residues. CDR3: CASSHITGSYGYTF. The CDR3 DNA is TGTGCCAGCAGCCATATAACAGGGTCCTATGGCTACACCTTC.

This chain uses TRBV21-1 with TRBJ1-5; TRBD1 is the table's D call and was not checked against the DNA. TRBV21-1 is deemed a pseudogene. This CDR3 is built from 14 residues. The CDR3 loop reads CASSKVPLSGPQHF. The DNA for the CDR3 is TGTGCCAGCAGCAAAGTGCCCCTCAGTGGCCCCCAGCATTTT.

The genes are TRBV2 and TRBJ2-7; 7 nucleotides match TRBD1. V was clipped by 7 bases and J by 0 bases; unmatched bases: 12. The CDR3 is 16 amino acids. Per the germline V gene, CDR1 is SNHLY and CDR2 is FYNNEI. CDR3 nucleotides: TGTGCCAGCATCCCGATAAGCAGGGGGAGCTCCTACGAGCAGTACTTC. Amino acid sequence: CASIPISRGSSYEQYF.

CDR3 protein: CASSLRTSGRDSYEQYF. For the CDR3, the DNA is TGTGCCAGCAGCTTACGGACTAGCGGGAGGGACTCCTACGAGCAGTACTTC. The chain recombines TRBV7-2 with TRBJ2-7; 15 bases are shared with TRBD2. The length of the CDR3 is 17 residues. The V segment lost 2 bases and the J segment 0 bases; nucleotides outside the gene matches: 2. Germline loops: CDR1 SGHTA, CDR2 FQGNSA.

This chain joins TRBV5-1 and TRBJ2-1; D is unresolved. The CDR3 is 16 amino acids. Per germline, CDR1 SGHRS and CDR2 YFSETQ. Trimming cost V 0 bases and J 5 bases, with 15 bases left between them. The CDR3: CASSLDPALQNNEQFF. As DNA, the CDR3 is TGCGCCAGCAGCTTGGACCCAGCGTTGCAGAACAATGAGCAGTTCTTC.

The chain links TRBV27 to TRBJ1-6; D may be TRBD1 (6 bases). The germline V gene has CDR1 MNHEY and CDR2 SMNVEV (reference sequence). The CDR3 is made up of 16 amino acids. The V gene lost 3 bases and the J gene lost 10 bases, with 19 bases spanning the gap. DNA for the CDR3: TGTGCCAGCAGTTTTGGGGGGGCGATAGTAAGATCACCCCTCCACTTT. This gives the protein CASSFGGAIVRSPLHF.

The rearrangement links TRBV5-5 to TRBJ2-7; 9 nucleotides line up with TRBD2. The CDR3 consists of 14 residues. The germline CDR1 and CDR2 sequences are SGHKS and YYEKEE (reference sequence). V was pared by 2 bases and J by 4 bases, with 4 bases of the junction left unmatched. The CDR3 spells CASSFSGGRYEQYF. CDR3 coding DNA: TGTGCCAGCAGCTTTAGCGGGGGTAGGTACGAGCAGTACTTC. The full variable domain, in which reference TRBV5-5 and TRBJ2-7 provide the parts outside the CDR3, is DAGVTQSPTHLIKTRGQQVTLRCSPISGHKSVSWYQQVLGQGPQFIFQYYEKEERGRGNFPDRFSARQFPNYSSELNVNALLLGDSALYLCASSFSGGRYEQYFGPGTRLTVT.

The gene calls are TRBV5-5 and TRBJ1-2; tentatively, D is TRBD1 (5 bases). Per the germline V gene, CDR1 is SGHKS and CDR2 is YYEKEE (reference sequence). V shed 4 bases and J shed 8 bases, with 24 bases lying between them. The CDR3 length is 16 residues. CDR3 sequence (DNA): TGTGCCAGCAGCCACGTCCAAGGGAGGGGCCCTTGGGGCTACACCTTC. Protein sequence: CASSHVQGRGPWGYTF.

The rearrangement joins TRBV5-6 to TRBJ2-4; 7 bases agree with TRBD1. The CDR3 extends over 16 amino acids. CDR1 SGHDT and CDR2 YYEEEE come from the germline V gene. Unmatched junction bases numbered 5, after V lost 1 base and J lost 1 base. As DNA, the CDR3 is TGTGCCAGCAGCTTGCTACCGGACAGGGCCAAAAACATTCAGTACTTC. As protein: CASSLLPDRAKNIQYF.

The chain joins TRBV10-3 to TRBJ1-5; no definite D call. V lost 0 bases and J 2 bases, leaving 8 bases between the germline ends. CDR1 and CDR2 (germline): ENHRY, SYGVKD. This CDR3 region has 15 residues. The CDR3 reads CAISESWGGNQPQHF. CDR3 DNA sequence: TGTGCCATCAGTGAGTCCTGGGGAGGCAATCAGCCCCAGCATTTT.

This rearrangement joins TRBV11-2 to TRBJ2-3, with D tentatively TRBD2 (6 bases). Trimming cost V 1 base and J 4 bases, with 15 bases left between them. CDR1 SGHAT and CDR2 FQNNGV come from the germline V gene. This CDR3 region has 16 residues. Here the CDR3 DNA reads TGTGCCAGCAGCTTAGGCCCCGGGGGTGGAGCAGATACGCAGTATTTT. Translation: CASSLGPGGGADTQYF.

The chain couples TRBV19 to TRBJ1-2; tentatively, D is TRBD1 (5 bases). Germline assignment: CDR1 LNHDA and CDR2 SQIVND (reference sequence). The length of the CDR3 is 15 residues. Trimming cost V 5 bases and J 4 bases, with 17 bases left between them. CDR3 region: CASSDQGRVLYGYTF. Written as DNA, the CDR3 is TGTGCCAGTAGTGATCAGGGAAGGGTGCTCTATGGCTACACCTTC.

The V gene is TRBV6-1, the J gene TRBJ2-3; no definite D call. Germline CDR1 and CDR2: MNHNS and SASEGT. The V end lost 3 bases, the J end lost 4 bases, and 14 bases lay between the germline ends. The CDR3 length is 15 residues. The CDR3 loop is CASSENPPSADTQYF. The CDR3 DNA reads as TGTGCCAGCAGTGAGAACCCCCCCAGCGCAGATACGCAGTATTTT.

This clone was counted between two and nine times. The chain couples TRBV7-3 to TRBJ2-5; maybe TRBD1 (6 bases). The germline V gene has CDR1 SGHTA and CDR2 FQGTGA. The CDR3 consists of 14 residues. Trimming removed 0 bases at V and 3 bases at J, with 8 bases between. The CDR3 nucleotides read TGTGCCAGCAGCTTAACGGGGGCCAAAGAGACCCAGTACTTC. This translates into CASSLTGAKETQYF.

This clone was observed at least ten times. The rearrangement uses TRBV27 and TRBJ2-7, with D possibly being TRBD1 (5 bases). The V end lost 3 bases, the J end lost 5 bases, and 11 bases lay between the germline ends. The V gene's germline CDR1 is MNHEY and CDR2 SMNVEV (reference sequence). CDR3 size: 13 residues. The CDR3 protein is CASSFAGLDEQYF. The CDR3 nucleotides read TGTGCCAGCAGTTTCGCAGGGCTTGACGAGCAGTACTTC.

There are a few counts of this clone. The rearrangement joins TRBV19 to TRBJ1-4, with unresolved D. Per germline, CDR1 LNHDA and CDR2 SQIVND (reference sequence). Trimming pared 7 bases from V and 8 bases from J, leaving 14 bases between. CDR3 size: 13 residues. This CDR3 reads CASTTIKGEKLFF. The CDR3 DNA reads as TGTGCCAGTACGACTATTAAAGGCGAAAAACTGTTTTTT. Using reference TRBV19 and TRBJ1-4 for the parts outside the CDR3, the full variable domain is DGGITQSPKYLFRKEGQNVTLSCEQNLNHDAMYWYRQDPGQGLRLIYYSQIVNDFQKGDIAEGYSVSREKKESFPLTVTSAQKNPTAFYLCASTTIKGEKLFFGSGTQLSVL.

This chain connects TRBV6-5 to TRBJ1-2; 8 positions agree with TRBD1. V was clipped by 6 bases and J by 5 bases; unmatched bases: 11. The length of the CDR3 is 15 residues. Germline CDR1 is MNHEY and CDR2 is SVGAGI. CDR3 sequence (DNA): TGTGCCAGCAGGGAGGGGCGACAGGGGTTTTATGGCTACACCTTC. Protein: CASREGRQGFYGYTF.